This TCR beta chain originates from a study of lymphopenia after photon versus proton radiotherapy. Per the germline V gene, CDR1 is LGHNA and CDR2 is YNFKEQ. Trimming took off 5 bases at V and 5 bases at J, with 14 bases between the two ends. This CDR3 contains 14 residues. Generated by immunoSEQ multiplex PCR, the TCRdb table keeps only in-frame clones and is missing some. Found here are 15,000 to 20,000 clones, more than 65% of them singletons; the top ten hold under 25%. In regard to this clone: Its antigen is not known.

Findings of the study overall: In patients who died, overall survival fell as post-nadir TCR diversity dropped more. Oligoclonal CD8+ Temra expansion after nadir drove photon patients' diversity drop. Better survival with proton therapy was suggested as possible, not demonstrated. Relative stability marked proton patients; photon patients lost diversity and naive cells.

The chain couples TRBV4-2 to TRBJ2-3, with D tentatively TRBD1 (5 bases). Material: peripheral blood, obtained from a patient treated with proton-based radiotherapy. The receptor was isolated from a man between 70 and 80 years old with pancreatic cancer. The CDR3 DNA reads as TGTGCCAGCAGCGGTGGGGCCTCTGGAGATACGCAGTATTTT. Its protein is CASSGGASGDTQYF.